The 16 T cell receptor beta chains presented below share a single source sample, sequenced in a study of blood T cell repertoires in COVID-19. The repertoire was sequenced with immunoSEQ multiplex PCR; TCRdb's copy has only in-frame clones and lacks some. The sample lists 75,000 to 90,000 clones, 80% occurring once. The sequencing sample was made of peripheral blood. The receptors originated from a woman aged 70-85 years with acute or convalescent COVID-19.

The J gene is TRBJ2-5, the V gene TRBV7-8, with 8 positions matching TRBD2. Germline loops: CDR1 SGHVS, CDR2 FQNEAQ. The CDR3 is 15 residues long. V was pared by 7 bases and J by 1 base, with 8 bases of the junction left unmatched. Written as DNA, the CDR3 is TGTGCCAGCACCTGGGGTAGCGGGACCCAAGAGACCCAGTACTTC. It is translated as CASTWGSGTQETQYF.

The V call is TRBV5-1, the J call TRBJ2-1, with 10 bases lining up with TRBD1. Germline V gives CDR1 SGHRS, CDR2 YFSETQ. The CDR3 extends over 15 amino acids. V lost 2 bases, J lost 8 bases, and 7 bases stayed unmatched. In nucleotides, the CDR3 is TGCGCCAGCAGCTTAGTGGGACAGGGGTTGGATGAGCAGTTCTTC. This sequence encodes CASSLVGQGLDEQFF.

The chain combines TRBV6-2 or TRBV6-3 with TRBJ2-5, with D perhaps TRBD1 (5 bases). Germline values: CDR1 MNHEY, CDR2 SVGEGT. Trimming stripped 6 bases from V and 2 bases from J, with 16 bases between. This CDR3 has 15 residues. Here the CDR3 reads CASSPRGREQETQYF. CDR3 coding DNA: TGTGCCAGCAGCCCCCGCGGCAGGGAACAAGAGACCCAGTACTTC.

This sequence joins TRBV4-3 and TRBJ1-4, with 7 bases matching TRBD1. The CDR3 sequence is 15 residues long. Looked up from germline, CDR1 is LGHNA and CDR2 is YSLEER. V gave up 1 base and J gave up 8 bases; unmatched junction bases: 7. The CDR3 DNA reads TGCGCCAGCAGCCAAGGCTCGGGACAGCGAGAAAAACTGTTTTTT. Its translation is CASSQGSGQREKLFF.

This clone was detected only a few times. The CDR3 here is CASSLRQGDSPLHF. Here the CDR3 DNA reads TGTGCCAGCAGCTTAAGACAGGGCGATTCACCCCTCCACTTT. The genes are TRBV7-2 and TRBJ1-6; 7 positions match TRBD1. The CDR3 is 14 amino acids. Germline trimming cut 2 bases from V and 8 bases from J; bases unmatched to any gene: 3. The germline V gene has CDR1 SGHTA and CDR2 FQGNSA.

The rearrangement uses TRBV14 and TRBJ2-7, with 7 bases fitting TRBD2. The germline V gene encodes CDR1 SGHDN and CDR2 FVKESK. The trim removed 4 bases at V and 1 base at J, leaving 4 bases unmatched. The CDR3 has 14 residues. The CDR3 DNA sequence: TGTGCCAGCAGCCGGGGGGGGTTATCCTACGAGCAGTACTTC. This gives the protein CASSRGGLSYEQYF.

This clone was observed a handful of times. The rearrangement joins TRBV1 to TRBJ1-2; the DNA was not compared with TRBD1, the D call given in the table. TRBV1 is tagged as a pseudogene. The CDR3 spans 11 residues. The CDR3 coding sequence is TGCACCAGGGCCCTTTACTATGGCTACACCTTC. Protein product: CTRALYYGYTF.

V gene TRBV27 combines with J gene TRBJ2-1; 7 bases align to TRBD1. The V gene end was trimmed by 8 bases and the J gene end by 6 bases; junction bases not matched to a gene: 19. Looked up from germline, CDR1 is MNHEY and CDR2 is SMNVEV (reference sequence). CDR3 size: 17 residues. This CDR3 reads CASCAHFDREFGNEQFF. The CDR3 DNA is TGTGCCAGCTGCGCCCACTTTGACAGGGAGTTCGGCAATGAGCAGTTCTTC.

The chain links TRBV10-3 to TRBJ1-3; D uncertain. The CDR3 is made up of 14 amino acids. Germline lookup yields CDR1 ENHRY and CDR2 SYGVKD. Trimming took off 10 bases at V and 0 bases at J, with 13 bases between the two ends. This CDR3 reads CATSEAPSGNTIYF. DNA for the CDR3: TGTGCCACTTCAGAGGCTCCCTCTGGAAACACCATATATTTT.

The genes are TRBV19 and TRBJ2-5; D gene unclear. The germline V gene has CDR1 LNHDA and CDR2 SQIVND (reference sequence). This CDR3 comprises 15 residues. Between the trimmed V and J ends, which lost 1 base and 4 bases, there was a span of 13 bases. The CDR3 nucleotides read TGTGCCAGTAGTATAGTCGGAGCAAGAGGAGAGACCCAGTACTTC. This encodes CASSIVGARGETQYF.

V is TRBV10-3 and J is TRBJ1-5, with D unresolved. Germline V lookup: CDR1 ENHRY, CDR2 SYGVKD. The germline V and J ends were trimmed by 4 bases and 5 bases, with 9 bases remaining between them. The CDR3 runs 13 residues. CDR3 residues: CAISVQIDQPQHF. CDR3 sequence (DNA): TGTGCCATCAGTGTTCAGATTGATCAGCCCCAGCATTTT.

The gene calls are TRBV9 and TRBJ1-1; D is unresolved. The CDR3 totals 16 residues. Germline CDR1 and CDR2: SGDLS and YYNGEE. V dropped 3 bases and J dropped 0 bases, with 15 bases sitting between them. The CDR3 sequence is CASSESWAVVNTEAFF. CDR3 in DNA: TGTGCCAGCAGCGAGTCTTGGGCCGTAGTGAACACTGAAGCTTTCTTT.

The chain is built from TRBV9 and TRBJ1-6, with D possibly matching TRBD1 (6 bases). V dropped 0 bases and J dropped 9 bases, with 16 bases sitting between them. Germline V gene data show CDR1 as SGDLS and CDR2 as YYNGEE. There are 16 residues in the CDR3. CDR3 amino acids: CASSVDGGLGGSPLHF. The DNA of the CDR3 is TGTGCCAGCAGCGTAGATGGGGGCCTAGGTGGTTCACCCCTCCACTTT. Complete variable domain (other parts from reference TRBV9 and TRBJ1-6): DSGVTQTPKHLITATGQRVTLRCSPRSGDLSVYWYQQSLDQGLQFLIQYYNGEERAKGNILERFSAQQFPDLHSELNLSSLELGDSALYFCASSVDGGLGGSPLHFGNGTRLTVT.

This chain uses TRBV5-1 with TRBJ2-3, with D tentatively TRBD2 (6 bases). The CDR3 is 16 amino acids. The germline V gene has CDR1 SGHRS and CDR2 YFSETQ. Trimming cost V 0 bases and J 0 bases, with 11 bases left between them. CDR3 in DNA: TGCGCCAGCAGCTTGGTTCGGGGGAGTAGCACAGATACGCAGTATTTT. This encodes CASSLVRGSSTDTQYF.

The chain is built from TRBV9 and TRBJ2-7; a weak D match, TRBD1 (6 bases). CDR1 and CDR2 from the germline V gene are SGDLS and YYNGEE. V lost 1 base, J lost 2 bases, and 13 bases lay in between. This CDR3 spans 15 amino acids. CDR3 sequence reads: CASSVSGVPTYEQYF. Written as DNA, the CDR3 is TGTGCCAGCAGCGTATCAGGGGTTCCCACCTACGAGCAGTACTTC.

The chain employs TRBV3-1 (or the pseudogene TRBV3-2) and TRBJ2-7; TRBD1 matches at 10 bases. The CDR3 sequence is 15 residues long. J gave up 6 bases and V 4 bases, and 9 bases lay outside the gene matches. Germline-derived CDR1 and CDR2 are LGHDT and YNNKEL (reference sequence). CDR3 in DNA: TGTGCCAGCAGCCTGCCCGGGACAGGGGTCCCCGAGCAGTACTTC. This translates into CASSLPGTGVPEQYF.